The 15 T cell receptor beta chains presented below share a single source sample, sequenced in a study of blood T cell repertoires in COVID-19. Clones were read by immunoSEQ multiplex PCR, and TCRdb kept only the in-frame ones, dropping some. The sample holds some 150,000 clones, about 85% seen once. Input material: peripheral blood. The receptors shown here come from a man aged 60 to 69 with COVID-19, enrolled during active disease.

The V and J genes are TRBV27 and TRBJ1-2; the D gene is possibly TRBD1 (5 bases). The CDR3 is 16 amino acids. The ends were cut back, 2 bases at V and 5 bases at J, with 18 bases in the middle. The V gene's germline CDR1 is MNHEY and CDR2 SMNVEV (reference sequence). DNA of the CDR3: TGTGCCAGCAGTTTAACCGGAAGTAGGGGCCATTATGGCTACACCTTC. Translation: CASSLTGSRGHYGYTF.

The CDR3 sequence is CAISESAQGNTEAFF. As DNA, the CDR3 is TGTGCCATCAGTGAGTCGGCGCAGGGTAACACTGAAGCTTTCTTT. The genes are TRBV10-3 and TRBJ1-1; D might be TRBD1 (5 bases). Germline V CDR1 and CDR2: ENHRY, SYGVKD. The V and J ends lost 0 bases and 2 bases respectively, with 10 bases between them. There are 15 residues in the CDR3.

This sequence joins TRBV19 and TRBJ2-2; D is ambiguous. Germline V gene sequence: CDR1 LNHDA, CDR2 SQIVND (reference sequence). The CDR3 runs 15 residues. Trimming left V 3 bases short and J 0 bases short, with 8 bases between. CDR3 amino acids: CASSMGQANTGELFF. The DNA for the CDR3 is TGTGCCAGTAGTATGGGCCAGGCGAACACCGGGGAGCTGTTTTTT. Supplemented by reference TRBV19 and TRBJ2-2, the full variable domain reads DGGITQSPKYLFRKEGQNVTLSCEQNLNHDAMYWYRQDPGQGLRLIYYSQIVNDFQKGDIAEGYSVSREKKESFPLTVTSAQKNPTAFYLCASSMGQANTGELFFGEGSRLTVL.

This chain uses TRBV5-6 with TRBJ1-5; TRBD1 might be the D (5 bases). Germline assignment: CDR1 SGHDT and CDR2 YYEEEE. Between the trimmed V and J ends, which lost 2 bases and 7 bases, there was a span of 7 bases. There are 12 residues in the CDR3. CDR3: CASSLRGQPQHF. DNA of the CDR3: TGTGCCAGCAGCTTAAGGGGACAGCCCCAGCATTTT.

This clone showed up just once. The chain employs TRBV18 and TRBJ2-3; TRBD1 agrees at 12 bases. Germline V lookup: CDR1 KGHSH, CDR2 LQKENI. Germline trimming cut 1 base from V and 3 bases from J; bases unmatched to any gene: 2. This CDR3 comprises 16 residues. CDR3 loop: CASSPLGQGATDTQYF. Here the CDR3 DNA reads TGTGCCAGCTCACCACTGGGACAGGGGGCAACAGATACGCAGTATTTT.

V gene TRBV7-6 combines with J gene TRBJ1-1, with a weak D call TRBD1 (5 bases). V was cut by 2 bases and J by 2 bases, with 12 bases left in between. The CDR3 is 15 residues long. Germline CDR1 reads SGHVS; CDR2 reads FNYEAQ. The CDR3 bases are TGTGCCAGCAGCTTATCCCCCGACAGTAACACTGAAGCTTTCTTT. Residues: CASSLSPDSNTEAFF.

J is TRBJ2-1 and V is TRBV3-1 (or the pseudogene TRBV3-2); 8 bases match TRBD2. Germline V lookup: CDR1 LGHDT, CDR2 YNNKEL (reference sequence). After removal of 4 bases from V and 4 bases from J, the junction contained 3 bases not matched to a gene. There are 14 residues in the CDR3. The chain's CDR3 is CASSPTSGYNEQFF. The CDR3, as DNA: TGTGCCAGCAGCCCTACTAGCGGATACAATGAGCAGTTCTTC.

The CDR3 spells CASSRSSAYEQFF. The CDR3 nucleotides read TGTGCCAGCTCACGGTCTAGCGCCTATGAGCAGTTCTTC. The V call is TRBV18, the J call TRBJ2-1; D possibly corresponds to TRBD2 (6 bases). Trimming cost V 4 bases and J 8 bases, with 12 bases left between them. The CDR3 runs to 13 residues. Germline CDR1 is KGHSH and CDR2 is LQKENI.

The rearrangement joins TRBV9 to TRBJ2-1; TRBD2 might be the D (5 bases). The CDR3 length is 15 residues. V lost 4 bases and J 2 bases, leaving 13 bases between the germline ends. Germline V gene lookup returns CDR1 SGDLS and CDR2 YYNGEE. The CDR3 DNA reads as TGTGCCAGCAGCCCCCCGGGGAGCACCTACAATGAGCAGTTCTTC. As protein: CASSPPGSTYNEQFF.

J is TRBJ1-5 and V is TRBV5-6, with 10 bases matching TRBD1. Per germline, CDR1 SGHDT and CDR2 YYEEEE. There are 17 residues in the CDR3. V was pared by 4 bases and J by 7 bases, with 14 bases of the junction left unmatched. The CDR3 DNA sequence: TGTGCCAGCAGCCCAAGTAAGGACAGGGGGGCGGGACAGCCCCAGCATTTT. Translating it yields CASSPSKDRGAGQPQHF. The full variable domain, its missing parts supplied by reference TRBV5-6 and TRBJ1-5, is DAGVTQSPTHLIKTRGQQVTLRCSPKSGHDTVSWYQQALGQGPQFIFQYYEEEERQRGNFPDRFSGHQFPNYSSELNVNALLLGDSALYLCASSPSKDRGAGQPQHFGDGTRLSIL.

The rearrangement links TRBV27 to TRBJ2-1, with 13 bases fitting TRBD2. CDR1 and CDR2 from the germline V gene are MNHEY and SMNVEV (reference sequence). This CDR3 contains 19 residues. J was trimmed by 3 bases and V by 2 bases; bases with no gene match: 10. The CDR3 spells CASSLPWGLAGILYNEQFF. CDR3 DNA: TGTGCCAGCAGTTTACCATGGGGACTAGCGGGGATTCTCTACAATGAGCAGTTCTTC.

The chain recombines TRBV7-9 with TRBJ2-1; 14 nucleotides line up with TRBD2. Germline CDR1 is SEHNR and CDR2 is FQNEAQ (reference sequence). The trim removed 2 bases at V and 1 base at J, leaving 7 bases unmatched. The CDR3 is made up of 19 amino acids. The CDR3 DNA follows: TGTGCCAGCAGCTTAAGAGGGACTAGCGGGGGCCTTTCCTACAATGAGCAGTTCTTC. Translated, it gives CASSLRGTSGGLSYNEQFF.

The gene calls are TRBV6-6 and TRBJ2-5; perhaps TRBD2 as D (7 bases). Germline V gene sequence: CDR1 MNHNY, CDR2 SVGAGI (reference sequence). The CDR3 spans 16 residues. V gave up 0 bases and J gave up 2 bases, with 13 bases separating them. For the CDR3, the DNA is TGTGCCAGCAGTTACTCTACGGGGGGCCGGCAAGAGACCCAGTACTTC. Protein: CASSYSTGGRQETQYF.

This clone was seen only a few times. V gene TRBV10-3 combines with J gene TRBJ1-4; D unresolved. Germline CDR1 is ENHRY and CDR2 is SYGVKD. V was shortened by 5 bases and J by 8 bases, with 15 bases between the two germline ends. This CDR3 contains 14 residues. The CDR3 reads CAISIGAGSEKLFF. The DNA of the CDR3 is TGTGCCATCAGTATTGGTGCAGGTTCCGAAAAACTGTTTTTT.

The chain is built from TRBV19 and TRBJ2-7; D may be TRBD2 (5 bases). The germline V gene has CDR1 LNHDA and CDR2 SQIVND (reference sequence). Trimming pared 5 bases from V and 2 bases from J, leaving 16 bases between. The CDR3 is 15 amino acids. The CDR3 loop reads CASSPSSGLPYEQYF. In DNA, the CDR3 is TGTGCCAGTAGTCCAAGCTCGGGATTACCCTACGAGCAGTACTTC.